The 27 T cell receptor beta chains listed next were all sequenced from one sample in a study of T cells in Graves' hyperthyroidism and ophthalmopathy. RNA transcripts served as the template for amplifying TCR beta CDR3 regions. HTBI primers drove first-round RT-PCR of the TCR CDR3. Each CDR3 protein is one row after TCRdb ran MiXCR on the multiplex PCR reads. The sample lists hundreds of thousands of distinct CDR3 sequences, about 14% occurring once. What was sequenced was blood. Receptors originate from a woman aged 45-60 years with Graves' ophthalmopathy.

This rearrangement joins TRBV20-1 to TRBJ2-7, with 10 nucleotides matching TRBD2. V shed 3 bases and J 4 bases; nucleotides not matched to a gene: 6. The CDR3 contains 14 residues. Germline V gene data show CDR1 as DFQATT and CDR2 as SNEGSKA (reference sequence). This chain's CDR3 is CSASIPSGSYEQYF. The CDR3 nucleotides are TGCAGTGCTAGTATCCCTAGCGGGAGTTACGAGCAGTACTTC.

This clonotype appeared many times. This sequence joins TRBV28 and TRBJ2-7, with a tentative D call TRBD2 (7 bases). CDR1 is MDHEN and CDR2 is SYDVKM in the germline V gene. V dropped 4 bases and J dropped 6 bases, with 13 bases sitting between them. The CDR3 spans 13 residues. The CDR3 DNA follows: TGTGCCAGCAGTTGGAGCGGGACACCCGAGCAGTACTTC. Protein sequence: CASSWSGTPEQYF.

This clonotype was picked up many times. This chain links TRBV18 with TRBJ1-4; 9 nucleotides agree with TRBD1. Per the germline V gene, CDR1 is KGHSH and CDR2 is LQKENI. The junction had 7 bases not matched to a gene; V was cut back by 3 bases and J by 8 bases. There are 15 residues in the CDR3. CDR3 sequence: CASSPRTGAGEKLFF. DNA for the CDR3: TGTGCCAGCTCACCGCGGACAGGGGCTGGGGAAAAACTGTTTTTT.

Ten or more counts support this clonotype. The J gene is TRBJ1-1, the V gene TRBV12-3 or TRBV12-4; a possible D gene is TRBD1 (5 bases). The V and J ends lost 5 bases and 11 bases respectively, with 27 bases between them. There are 16 residues in the CDR3. In DNA, the CDR3 is TGTGCCAGCAGTCTCCCGAGGACACTTGCCTCACTTGGGGCTTTCTTT. Its protein product is CASSLPRTLASLGAFF.

The chain is built from TRBV7-3 and TRBJ1-6, with D possibly TRBD1 on 6 matching bases. CDR1 and CDR2 (germline): SGHTA, FQGTGA. Trimming left V 5 bases short and J 7 bases short, with 18 bases between. The CDR3 contains 16 residues. Here the CDR3 DNA reads TGTGCCAGCAGCCGGGGGGCTTGGGGAAACAATTCACCCCTCCACTTT. Translation: CASSRGAWGNNSPLHF.

The chain carries TRBV4-1 and TRBJ2-7; 8 bases are a match to TRBD2. The CDR3 totals 16 residues. In germline, CDR1 is MGHRA, CDR2 YSYEKL. The V gene end was trimmed by 6 bases and the J gene end by 4 bases; junction bases not matched to a gene: 14. The CDR3 is CASRPGLEGFGYEQYF. The CDR3 DNA reads TGCGCCAGCAGACCGGGACTAGAAGGTTTTGGGTACGAGCAGTACTTC.

This clonotype occurred a few times. A single base separates this from a much larger clone, so it may be a read error. This sequence joins TRBV7-9 and TRBJ2-7; maybe TRBD1 (5 bases). Trimming shortened V by 5 bases and J by 2 bases, and 10 bases separated the two germline ends. This CDR3 comprises 13 residues. CDR1 is SEHNR and CDR2 is FQNEAQ in the germline V gene (reference sequence). In DNA form, the CDR3 reads TGTGCCAGCAGCCTCAGGGATGCCTACGAGCAGTACTTC. Its protein is CASSLRDAYEQYF.

In this sample, this clonotype turned up many times. This sequence joins TRBV20-1 and TRBJ1-1; the D is unclear. V was trimmed by 0 bases and J by 4 bases, leaving 3 bases between them. Germline V gives CDR1 DFQATT, CDR2 SNEGSKA (reference sequence). The CDR3 totals 11 residues. The CDR3 DNA follows: TGCAGTGCTAGAGATCTCACTGAAGCTTTCTTT. As protein: CSARDLTEAFF.

This clonotype was counted at least ten times. The chain carries TRBV7-2 and TRBJ2-5; TRBD1 matches at 7 bases. Germline lookup yields CDR1 SGHTA and CDR2 FQGNSA. This CDR3 is 16 amino acids long. V shed 0 bases and J 4 bases; nucleotides not matched to a gene: 8. For the CDR3, the DNA is TGTGCCAGCAGCTTAGCCCCTCGAGGGGGCGGAGAGACCCAGTACTTC. This translates into CASSLAPRGGGETQYF.

The sample holds many counts of this clonotype. The rearrangement links TRBV20-1 to TRBJ2-3; 10 nucleotides agree with TRBD2. The junction had 3 bases not matched to a gene; V was cut back by 2 bases and J by 4 bases. CDR1 and CDR2 (germline): DFQATT, SNEGSKA (reference sequence). This CDR3 contains 14 residues. The CDR3 coding sequence is TGCAGTGCTAGATGGCTAGCGGGGGCAGATACGCAGTATTTT. Protein product: CSARWLAGADTQYF.

This clonotype appeared many times. The J gene is TRBJ1-1, the V gene TRBV7-2, with TRBD1 matching over 7 bases. The CDR3 sequence is 14 residues long. V was pared by 1 base and J by 8 bases, with 7 bases of the junction left unmatched. Germline-derived CDR1 and CDR2 are SGHTA and FQGNSA. CDR3 in amino acids: CASSLVGWDSEAFF. The DNA for the CDR3 is TGTGCCAGCAGCTTAGTTGGATGGGACAGCGAAGCTTTCTTT.

The CDR3 DNA is TGTGCCAGCAGTTTGAGACAGATAAATCACGAGCAGTACTTC. It translates to CASSLRQINHEQYF. This chain links TRBV27 with TRBJ2-7; D perhaps matches TRBD1 (5 bases). The V gene lost 3 bases and the J gene lost 5 bases, with 14 bases spanning the gap. Germline CDR1 reads MNHEY; CDR2 reads SMNVEV (reference sequence). The CDR3 consists of 14 residues.

V gene TRBV4-1 combines with J gene TRBJ2-1; possibly TRBD1 for D (5 bases). The V gene lost 0 bases and the J gene lost 6 bases, with 18 bases spanning the gap. CDR1 is MGHRA, CDR2 YSYEKL, per germline. The CDR3 is 17 residues long. CDR3 nucleotide sequence: TGCGCCAGCAGCCAAGATATAAGAGGACATTCCGTCAATGAGCAGTTCTTC. Its translation: CASSQDIRGHSVNEQFF.

At least ten counts were recorded for this clonotype. The chain recombines TRBV20-1 with TRBJ1-1, with unresolved D. The CDR3 is made up of 14 amino acids. Trimming took off 2 bases at V and 3 bases at J, with 13 bases between the two ends. Germline CDR1 is DFQATT and CDR2 is SNEGSKA (reference sequence). The CDR3 sequence is CSARKSNADTEAFF. The CDR3 DNA is TGCAGTGCTAGAAAAAGTAATGCGGACACTGAAGCTTTCTTT.

There are many counts of this clonotype. This chain joins TRBV6-2 or TRBV6-3 and TRBJ1-6, with D tentatively TRBD1 (5 bases). V lost 2 bases to trimming and J lost 10 bases, with 9 bases between them. The CDR3 has 13 amino acids. Germline values: CDR1 MNHEY, CDR2 SVGEGT. CDR3 residues: CASSYVGDSPLHF. The CDR3 DNA sequence: TGTGCCAGCAGTTACGTAGGGGACTCACCCCTCCACTTT.

This clonotype was picked up a small number of times. The rearrangement joins TRBV29-1 to TRBJ2-5; possible D gene TRBD2, 5 bases. Germline V CDR1 and CDR2: SQVTM, ANQGSEA. V dropped 4 bases and J dropped 4 bases, with 10 bases sitting between them. The CDR3 sequence is 12 residues long. Here the CDR3 reads CSVAEGPETQYF. CDR3 DNA: TGCAGCGTTGCCGAGGGCCCAGAGACCCAGTACTTC.

This chain links TRBV28 with TRBJ2-1; 9 bases map to TRBD2. The CDR3 has 13 amino acids. The germline V gene encodes CDR1 MDHEN and CDR2 SYDVKM. J gave up 5 bases and V 7 bases, and 3 bases lay outside the gene matches. CDR3 residues: CASMLAGHNEQFF. CDR3 in DNA: TGTGCCAGCATGCTAGCGGGGCACAATGAGCAGTTCTTC.

In its sample, this clonotype was seen many times. The chain combines TRBV12-3 or TRBV12-4 with TRBJ2-7; D might be TRBD1 (6 bases). The CDR3 has 14 residues. V was trimmed by 5 bases and J by 0 bases, leaving 11 bases between them. CDR3 residues: CASSLQTGSYEQYF. CDR3 nucleotide sequence: TGTGCCAGCAGTCTACAGACAGGCTCCTACGAGCAGTACTTC.

The chain employs TRBV4-2 and TRBJ2-2; D is perhaps TRBD1 or TRBD2 (5 bases each). CDR1 and CDR2 (germline): LGHNA, YNFKEQ. V was trimmed by 4 bases and J by 6 bases, leaving 21 bases between them. This CDR3 contains 17 residues. CDR3 in DNA: TGTGCCAGCAGCCTAATCGGGGCCTCAGAAGTGTCCGGGGAGCTGTTTTTT. Encoded protein: CASSLIGASEVSGELFF.

This clonotype was detected many times. The V gene is TRBV5-1, the J gene TRBJ2-2; D is undetermined. Trimming stripped 6 bases from V and 1 base from J, with 10 bases between. The CDR3 length is 14 residues. Germline V gene lookup returns CDR1 SGHRS and CDR2 YFSETQ. The CDR3 spells CASTLDGNTGELFF. The CDR3 bases are TGCGCCAGCACATTGGACGGGAACACCGGGGAGCTGTTTTTT. The variable domain in full, with the rest retrieved from reference TRBV5-1 and TRBJ2-2, is KAGVTQTPRYLIKTRGQQVTLSCSPISGHRSVSWYQQTPGQGLQFLFEYFSETQRNKGNFPGRFSGRQFSNSRSEMNVSTLELGDSALYLCASTLDGNTGELFFGEGSRLTVL.

In this sample, this clonotype turned up a few times. The genes are TRBV10-3 and TRBJ2-7; 12 positions match TRBD1. In germline, CDR1 is ENHRY, CDR2 SYGVKD. V lost 3 bases and J lost 5; bases outside the gene matches: 2. The CDR3 runs 14 residues. This chain's CDR3 is CAISDGTGGHEQYF. DNA of the CDR3: TGTGCCATCAGTGACGGGACAGGGGGCCACGAGCAGTACTTC.

This clonotype was seen many times. The rearrangement links TRBV7-6 to TRBJ2-7, with 13 bases that match TRBD2. The CDR3 has 16 residues. Germline values: CDR1 SGHVS, CDR2 FNYEAQ. The J segment lost 5 bases and the V segment lost 0 bases, leaving 4 bases of the junction unmatched. The CDR3 DNA reads as TGTGCCAGCAGCTTAGCGCTGGGACTAGCGGGAAACGAGCAGTACTTC. This translates into CASSLALGLAGNEQYF. Full variable domain (remainder filled in from reference TRBV7-6 and TRBJ2-7): GAGVSQSPRYKVTKRGQDVALRCDPISGHVSLYWYRQALGQGPEFLTYFNYEAQQDKSGLPNDRFSAERPEGSISTLTIQRTEQRDSAMYRCASSLALGLAGNEQYFGPGTRLTVT.

The V call is TRBV7-3, the J call TRBJ2-1, with D perhaps given as TRBD1 or TRBD2 (5 bases each). Germline values: CDR1 SGHTA, CDR2 FQGTGA. CDR3 length: 13 amino acids. V gave up 2 bases and J gave up 6 bases, with 8 bases separating them. As DNA, the CDR3 is TGTGCCAGCAGCTTAGGGGACGGCAATGAGCAGTTCTTC. As protein: CASSLGDGNEQFF. Full variable domain (remainder filled in from reference TRBV7-3 and TRBJ2-1): GAGVSQTPSNKVTEKGKYVELRCDPISGHTALYWYRQSLGQGPEFLIYFQGTGAADDSGLPNDRFFAVRPEGSVSTLKIQRTERGDSAVYLCASSLGDGNEQFFGPGTRLTVL.

This clonotype has a count of ten or more. The rearrangement joins TRBV27 to TRBJ2-3; 9 nucleotides align to TRBD2. Losses at the gene ends were 7 bases for V and 4 bases for J; bases not matched to a gene: 9. The CDR3 extends over 15 amino acids. In germline, CDR1 is MNHEY, CDR2 SMNVEV (reference sequence). CDR3 DNA: TGTGCCAGCAATAGCGGGAGCAGGCCGGCAGATACGCAGTATTTT. This sequence encodes CASNSGSRPADTQYF.

This clonotype was seen at least ten times. The rearrangement links TRBV28 to TRBJ2-7; 7 bases agree with TRBD1. Germline lookup yields CDR1 MDHEN and CDR2 SYDVKM. V shed 2 bases, J shed 1 base, and the junction held 8 bases outside the gene matches. This CDR3 is 16 amino acids long. The CDR3, as DNA: TGTGCCAGCAGTTTAACCGGACAGGTCAAATCCTACGAGCAGTACTTC. This gives the protein CASSLTGQVKSYEQYF. Based on the CDR3 plus reference TRBV28 and TRBJ2-7, the full variable domain is DVKVTQSSRYLVKRTGEKVFLECVQDMDHENMFWYRQDPGLGLRLIYFSYDVKMKEKGDIPEGYSVSREKKERFSLILESASTNQTSMYLCASSLTGQVKSYEQYFGPGTRLTVT.

This chain joins TRBV9 and TRBJ2-7; D may be TRBD2 (5 bases). This CDR3 has 14 amino acids. The V end lost 0 bases, the J end lost 2 bases, and 9 bases lay between the germline ends. Per germline, CDR1 SGDLS and CDR2 YYNGEE. The CDR3 region is CASSVGISAYEQYF. In DNA form, the CDR3 reads TGTGCCAGCAGCGTAGGGATTAGCGCCTACGAGCAGTACTTC.

This clonotype appeared many times. This chain connects TRBV20-1 to TRBJ2-7, with 10 bases identical to TRBD2. CDR3 size: 16 residues. The V and J ends lost 4 bases and 2 bases, in that order; junction bases with no gene match: 11. Germline V lookup: CDR1 DFQATT, CDR2 SNEGSKA (reference sequence). CDR3 nucleotide sequence: TGCAGTGCTAACCCCCCGACTAGCGGGTCACCCTACGAGCAGTACTTC. As protein: CSANPPTSGSPYEQYF.